This TCR beta chain was recovered during a study of T cell responses to AZD1222 COVID-19 vaccine. Profiled with immunoSEQ multiplex PCR; TCRdb holds only in-frame clones, not every one. Of about 94,000 clones listed, 85% to 90% are singletons. The material was peripheral blood, obtained 28 days after the second AZD1222 dose. This clonotype was obtained from an adult who received the AZD1222 COVID-19 vaccine.

CDR3 sequence: CASTSSGFSDGYTF. The CDR3 region has the DNA TGTGCCAGCACTTCGTCGGGCTTTTCGGATGGCTACACCTTC. The chain joins TRBV27 to TRBJ1-2, with unresolved D. Per the germline V gene, CDR1 is MNHEY and CDR2 is SMNVEV (reference sequence). The CDR3 sequence is 14 residues long. Trimming left V 7 bases short and J 6 bases short, with 18 bases between.